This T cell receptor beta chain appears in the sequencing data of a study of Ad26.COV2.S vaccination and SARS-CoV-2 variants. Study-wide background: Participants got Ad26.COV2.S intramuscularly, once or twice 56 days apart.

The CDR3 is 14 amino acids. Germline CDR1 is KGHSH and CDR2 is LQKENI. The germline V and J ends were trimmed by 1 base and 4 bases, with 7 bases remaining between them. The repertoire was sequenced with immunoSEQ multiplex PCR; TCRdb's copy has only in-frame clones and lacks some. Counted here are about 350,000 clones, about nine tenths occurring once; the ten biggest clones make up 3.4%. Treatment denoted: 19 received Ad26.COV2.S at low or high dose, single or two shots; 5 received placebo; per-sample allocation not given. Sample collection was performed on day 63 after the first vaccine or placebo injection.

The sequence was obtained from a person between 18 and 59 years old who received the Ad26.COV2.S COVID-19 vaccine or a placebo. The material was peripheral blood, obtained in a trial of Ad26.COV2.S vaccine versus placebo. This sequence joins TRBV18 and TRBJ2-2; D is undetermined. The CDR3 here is CASSPQQSTGELFF. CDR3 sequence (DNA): TGTGCCAGCTCACCACAGCAGAGCACCGGGGAGCTGTTTTTT. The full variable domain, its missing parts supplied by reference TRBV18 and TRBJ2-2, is NAGVMQNPRHLVRRRGQEARLRCSPMKGHSHVYWYRQLPEEGLKFMVYLQKENIIDESGMPKERFSAEFPKEGPSILRIQQVVRGDSAAYFCASSPQQSTGELFFGEGSRLTVL.